One and the same sample provided the 18 T cell receptor beta chains below, sequenced in a study of long-term antiretroviral therapy in people with HIV. They ran version v3.0 of the immunoSEQ assay at survey level. This table comes from immunoSEQ multiplex PCR, and its TCRdb copy is limited to in-frame clones, with some not included. Among about 28,000 clones listed, 84% were seen once. Sequences were derived from unsorted PBMCs, sampled 0.4 years after starting antiretroviral therapy. These receptor sequences come from a man between 18 and 29 years old with HIV.

The CDR3 sequence: CASRLAGSAGELFF. CDR3 coding DNA: TGTGCCAGCAGACTAGCGGGGTCCGCCGGGGAGCTGTTTTTT. The rearrangement uses TRBV2 and TRBJ2-2, with TRBD2 identical over 10 bases. Looked up from germline, CDR1 is SNHLY and CDR2 is FYNNEI. The CDR3 runs 14 residues. The junction had 4 bases not matched to a gene; V was cut back by 6 bases and J by 6 bases.

The chain couples TRBV7-9 to TRBJ2-7; D is unclear. The CDR3 has 13 residues. Germline V gene sequence: CDR1 SEHNR, CDR2 FQNEAQ (reference sequence). Trimming shortened V by 1 base and J by 2 bases, and 6 bases separated the two germline ends. The CDR3 loop is CASSLGGTYEQYF. CDR3 bases: TGTGCCAGCAGCTTAGGGGGAACCTACGAGCAGTACTTC. The full variable domain, completed using reference TRBV7-9 and TRBJ2-7, is DTGVSQNPRHKITKRGQNVTFRCDPISEHNRLYWYRQTLGQGPEFLTYFQNEAQLEKSRLLSDRFSAERPKGSFSTLEIQRTEQGDSAMYLCASSLGGTYEQYFGPGTRLTVT.

The CDR3 loop reads CASMSRREGYGYTF. DNA for the CDR3: TGTGCCAGTATGTCCCGCAGGGAGGGGTATGGCTACACCTTC. This rearrangement joins TRBV19 to TRBJ1-2; TRBD1 might be the D (5 bases). The CDR3 covers 14 residues. V shed 7 bases and J shed 5 bases, with 17 bases lying between them. The germline V gene encodes CDR1 LNHDA and CDR2 SQIVND (reference sequence).

The chain carries TRBV4-1 and TRBJ2-7, with D unresolved. This CDR3 spans 13 amino acids. Germline loops: CDR1 MGHRA, CDR2 YSYEKL. With 1 base removed from V and 6 bases from J, the gap between germline ends came to 10 bases. CDR3 residues: CASSQGPGTEQYF. DNA for the CDR3: TGCGCCAGCAGCCAAGGCCCAGGCACCGAGCAGTACTTC.

The chain joins TRBV19 to TRBJ2-1, with D uncertain. V lost 4 bases and J lost 12, with 10 bases in between. CDR1 is LNHDA, CDR2 SQIVND, per germline (reference sequence). The CDR3 extends over 11 amino acids. The CDR3 region is CASSTARGQFF. DNA of the CDR3: TGTGCCAGTAGTACCGCCCGAGGGCAGTTCTTC.

This chain's CDR3 is CASRGGPPGNEQFF. The CDR3 DNA sequence: TGTGCCAGTAGGGGGGGACCCCCGGGTAATGAGCAGTTCTTC. The chain has TRBV19 and TRBJ2-1; D might be TRBD2 (6 bases). Germline V CDR1 and CDR2: LNHDA, SQIVND (reference sequence). V lost 6 bases and J 7 bases, leaving 16 bases between the germline ends. The CDR3 runs 14 residues.

The genes are TRBV5-6 and TRBJ2-3, with 8 bases aligning to TRBD1. The CDR3 covers 15 residues. The germline gives CDR1 SGHDT, CDR2 YYEEEE. J lost 5 bases, V lost 4 bases, and 9 bases had no gene match. CDR3 bases: TGTGCCAGCAGCCCCGGACAGGGCGGTTTAGATACGCAGTATTTT. Protein product: CASSPGQGGLDTQYF.

This clone was picked up one time. The chain couples TRBV5-5 to TRBJ1-1; D is perhaps TRBD1 (5 bases). The CDR3 spans 15 residues. Trimming took 1 base from V and 1 from J, leaving 11 bases between them. Germline CDR1 and CDR2: SGHKS and YYEKEE (reference sequence). This chain's CDR3 is CASSLWAGGNTEAFF. The CDR3 DNA reads as TGTGCCAGCAGCTTGTGGGCGGGGGGGAACACTGAAGCTTTCTTT.

V and J are TRBV12-5 and TRBJ1-1, with no clear D. CDR3 length: 12 residues. Germline CDR1 LGHNT, CDR2 FRNRAP. V was shortened by 3 bases and J by 6 bases, with 8 bases between the two germline ends. CDR3 in DNA: TGTGCTAGTGGTTTCAAGGCCGCTGAAGCTTTCTTT. It yields the protein CASGFKAAEAFF.

This chain uses TRBV15 with TRBJ2-1; 7 bases line up with TRBD2. Germline values: CDR1 LNHNV, CDR2 YYDKDF (reference sequence). The CDR3 extends over 16 amino acids. J was trimmed by 1 base and V by 4 bases; bases with no gene match: 7. The CDR3 region has the DNA TGTGCCACCAGCAAGCTAGCGGACCCTTCCTACAATGAGCAGTTCTTC. It translates to CATSKLADPSYNEQFF.

This chain uses TRBV5-6 with TRBJ2-7; 9 bases fit TRBD1. The CDR3 spans 14 residues. The trim removed 0 bases at V and 2 bases at J, leaving 0 bases unmatched. From germline, CDR1 is SGHDT and CDR2 YYEEEE. The CDR3 sequence: CASSLGTGAYEQYF. The CDR3 DNA sequence: TGTGCCAGCAGCTTGGGGACAGGGGCCTACGAGCAGTACTTC.

The V call is TRBV29-1, the J call TRBJ1-1; maybe TRBD1 (5 bases). This CDR3 contains 13 residues. Trimming removed 4 bases from V and 11 bases from J, with 20 bases in between. Germline V gene data show CDR1 as SQVTM and CDR2 as ANQGSEA. As DNA, the CDR3 is TGCAGCGTTGTCGCCGGAGTGGGGCAGGTGGCTTTCTTT. Amino acids: CSVVAGVGQVAFF. The complete variable domain, with remaining parts taken from reference TRBV29-1 and TRBJ1-1, reads SAVISQKPSRDICQRGTSLTIQCQVDSQVTMMFWYRQQPGQSLTLIATANQGSEATYESGFVIDKFPISRPNLTFSTLTVSNMSPEDSSIYLCSVVAGVGQVAFFGQGTRLTVV.

This clone occurred a few times. This chain joins TRBV6-5 and TRBJ2-7, with no clear D. This CDR3 is 13 amino acids long. The germline gives CDR1 MNHEY, CDR2 SVGAGI. V lost 0 bases and J 5 bases, leaving 8 bases between the germline ends. In DNA form, the CDR3 reads TGTGCCAGCAGTTACTCGGCAGGCGACGAGCAGTACTTC. It translates to CASSYSAGDEQYF.

The chain links TRBV5-6 to TRBJ1-2; 7 nucleotides match TRBD1. Looked up from germline, CDR1 is SGHDT and CDR2 is YYEEEE. V shed 3 bases, J shed 2 bases, and the junction held 10 bases outside the gene matches. The CDR3 has 16 amino acids. The CDR3 protein is CASSSDLDRRNYGYTF. For the CDR3, the DNA is TGTGCCAGCAGCTCCGATCTGGACAGGCGGAACTATGGCTACACCTTC.

This clone showed up just a few times. V and J are TRBV2 and TRBJ1-4, with TRBD1 matching over 10 bases. Trimming at V came to 0 bases and at J to 17 bases, leaving 3 bases not matched to a gene. The CDR3 has 12 amino acids. Germline values: CDR1 SNHLY, CDR2 FYNNEI. DNA for the CDR3: TGTGCCAGCAGTGAAGCAAGGGACAGGGGTTTTTTT. It encodes CASSEARDRGFF. Supplemented by reference TRBV2 and TRBJ1-4, the full variable domain reads EPEVTQTPSHQVTQMGQEVILRCVPISNHLYFYWYRQILGQKVEFLVSFYNNEISEKSEIFDDQFSVERPDGSNFTLKIRSTKLEDSAMYFCASSEARDRGFFGSGTQLSVL.

This chain uses TRBV5-6 with TRBJ1-1; D is uncertain. Germline CDR1 and CDR2: SGHDT and YYEEEE. The CDR3 length is 12 residues. Trimming left V 4 bases short and J 5 bases short, with 9 bases between. The CDR3 bases are TGTGCCAGCAGCCACCAAAGGACTGAAGCTTTCTTT. Its protein is CASSHQRTEAFF.

This clone was observed a handful of times. The V gene is TRBV28, the J gene TRBJ1-2, with 8 bases that match TRBD1. The CDR3 extends over 13 amino acids. Losses at the gene ends were 6 bases for V and 7 bases for J; bases not matched to a gene: 7. Germline assignment: CDR1 MDHEN and CDR2 SYDVKM. The CDR3 is CASSPVGQGGYTF. In DNA form, the CDR3 reads TGTGCCAGCAGCCCCGTAGGACAGGGTGGCTACACCTTC.

The chain combines TRBV5-6 with TRBJ1-2; the match to TRBD1 covers 7 bases. CDR1 and CDR2 from the germline V gene are SGHDT and YYEEEE. The J segment lost 4 bases and the V segment lost 7 bases, leaving 4 bases of the junction unmatched. This CDR3 has 12 residues. The CDR3 bases are TGTGCCAGCCAGGGACAGCCCTATGGCTACACCTTC. It specifies CASQGQPYGYTF.